These 26 T cell receptor beta chains share one sample of origin, sequenced in a study of blood T cell repertoires in COVID-19. The method was immunoSEQ multiplex PCR; TCRdb's version includes in-frame clones alone and lacks a portion of them. The data show approximately 300,000 clones, nearly 90% seen once. Source material: PBMCs or T cells enriched from blood (not recorded which). The receptor source for this set is a woman aged 25 to 39 who had recovered from COVID-19.

This chain uses TRBV6-1 with TRBJ1-3, with D possibly TRBD1 on 5 matching bases. The CDR3 runs 15 residues. V lost 0 bases and J lost 4, with 10 bases in between. The germline gives CDR1 MNHNS, CDR2 SASEGT. The CDR3 DNA is TGTGCCAGCAGTGAAGCCAGGGCGTTCGGAAACACCATATATTTT. This gives the protein CASSEARAFGNTIYF.

The chain links TRBV9 to TRBJ2-7; D is unresolved. The ends were cut back, 0 bases at V and 2 bases at J, with 9 bases in the middle. CDR3 size: 14 residues. Per the germline V gene, CDR1 is SGDLS and CDR2 is YYNGEE. The CDR3, as DNA: TGTGCCAGCAGCGTAGGCGTGTTACCCTACGAGCAGTACTTC. Translation gives CASSVGVLPYEQYF. The variable domain in full, completed from reference TRBV9 and TRBJ2-7, reads DSGVTQTPKHLITATGQRVTLRCSPRSGDLSVYWYQQSLDQGLQFLIQYYNGEERAKGNILERFSAQQFPDLHSELNLSSLELGDSALYFCASSVGVLPYEQYFGPGTRLTVT.

The chain is built from TRBV19 and TRBJ1-1; D not certain. V dropped 6 bases and J dropped 6 bases, with 8 bases sitting between them. Germline CDR1 reads LNHDA; CDR2 reads SQIVND (reference sequence). CDR3 size: 11 residues. The CDR3, as DNA: TGTGCCAGTAGGGACTTTCCTGAAGCTTTCTTT. This sequence encodes CASRDFPEAFF.

The V gene is TRBV4-1, the J gene TRBJ2-1; D unclear. This CDR3 spans 15 amino acids. Trimming removed 3 bases from V and 0 bases from J, with 9 bases in between. From germline, CDR1 is MGHRA and CDR2 YSYEKL. In DNA form, the CDR3 reads TGCGCCAGCAGCCACCGACAAAGCTCCTACAATGAGCAGTTCTTC. Amino acid sequence: CASSHRQSSYNEQFF.

V and J are TRBV6-1 and TRBJ1-2; D remains unclear. There are 16 residues in the CDR3. With 2 bases removed from V and 1 base from J, the gap between germline ends came to 14 bases. Germline V gives CDR1 MNHNS, CDR2 SASEGT. The CDR3 sequence: CASSERLAGLNYGYTF. The CDR3 DNA reads as TGTGCCAGCAGTGAAAGGTTGGCAGGTCTTAACTATGGCTACACCTTC.

The gene calls are TRBV4-1 and TRBJ1-2, with D possibly TRBD1 on 6 matching bases. The CDR3 is 14 amino acids. CDR1 MGHRA and CDR2 YSYEKL come from the germline V gene. V gave up 2 bases and J gave up 5 bases, with 12 bases separating them. The CDR3, as DNA: TGCGCCAGCAGCCAAAGGGACACGGATTATGGCTACACCTTC. It codes for CASSQRDTDYGYTF.

Concerning this clone: An end of the junction differs from the germline gene, which may be a read error. This sequence joins TRBV3-1 (or the pseudogene TRBV3-2) and TRBJ2-2, with 11 bases identical to TRBD2. The CDR3 extends over 16 amino acids. Germline V CDR1 and CDR2: LGHDT, YNNKEL (reference sequence). CDR3 region: CVSSPQLAGDTGELFF. The CDR3 DNA reads as TGTGTCAGCAGCCCCCAACTAGCGGGGGACACCGGGGAGCTGTTTTTT.

The V gene is TRBV7-3, the J gene TRBJ2-2; perhaps TRBD1 as D (5 bases). The CDR3 runs 13 residues. The V end lost 5 bases, the J end lost 7 bases, and 11 bases lay between the germline ends. Germline V gene data show CDR1 as SGHTA and CDR2 as FQGTGA. Here the CDR3 reads CASSPRQGGELFF. CDR3 in DNA: TGTGCCAGCAGCCCTCGGCAGGGCGGGGAGCTGTTTTTT.

The chain uses TRBV30 and TRBJ2-7; 7 positions agree with TRBD1. Unmatched junction bases numbered 7, after V lost 5 bases and J lost 9 bases. The CDR3 has 11 residues. Germline loops: CDR1 GTSNPN, CDR2 SVGIG (reference sequence). CDR3 DNA: TGTGCCTGGGCGAGACAGGGAACGCAGTACTTC. It translates to CAWARQGTQYF.

This clone was recorded only once. This rearrangement joins TRBV18 to TRBJ1-1; D is ambiguous. CDR1 is KGHSH and CDR2 is LQKENI in the germline V gene. Between the trimmed V and J ends, which lost 2 bases and 6 bases, there was a span of 7 bases. This CDR3 is 12 amino acids long. In nucleotides, the CDR3 is TGTGCCAGCTCACCAGCTGCGGCTGAAGCTTTCTTT. It specifies CASSPAAAEAFF.

The chain employs TRBV2 and TRBJ1-5, with D hard to call. This CDR3 has 13 residues. The ends were cut back, 4 bases at V and 1 base at J, with 5 bases in the middle. In germline, CDR1 is SNHLY, CDR2 FYNNEI. The CDR3 region is CASSGESNQPQHF. Written as DNA, the CDR3 is TGTGCCAGCAGTGGGGAGAGCAATCAGCCCCAGCATTTT.

This clone has only one observation. The genes are TRBV24-1 and TRBJ1-6; 8 nucleotides line up with TRBD1. The germline V gene encodes CDR1 KGHDR and CDR2 SFDVKD. CDR3 length equals 15 residues. V shed 7 bases, J shed 8 bases, and the junction held 9 bases outside the gene matches. In DNA form, the CDR3 reads TGTGCCACCAGCCCCCAGCCAGGGGGCCATTCACCCCTCCACTTT. It encodes CATSPQPGGHSPLHF.

This chain joins TRBV10-3 and TRBJ1-2, with a tentative D call TRBD1 (6 bases). This CDR3 region has 14 residues. The germline V and J ends were trimmed by 3 bases and 4 bases, with 12 bases remaining between them. Germline V gives CDR1 ENHRY, CDR2 SYGVKD. CDR3 residues: CAISEQGFSYGYTF. The CDR3 DNA reads as TGTGCCATCAGTGAACAGGGCTTCAGCTATGGCTACACCTTC.

The chain is built from TRBV6-2 or TRBV6-3 and TRBJ1-5; 12 nucleotides line up with TRBD1. Germline CDR1 reads MNHEY; CDR2 reads SVGEGT. CDR3 length: 19 residues. With V trimmed by 0 bases and J by 5 bases, 11 bases remained unmatched. CDR3 sequence reads: CASSYSPGQGAGRYQPQHF. DNA of the CDR3: TGTGCCAGCAGTTACTCCCCGGGACAGGGGGCGGGTCGTTATCAGCCCCAGCATTTT.

This chain joins TRBV30 and TRBJ1-2; the D is unclear. The germline CDR1 and CDR2 sequences are GTSNPN and SVGIG (reference sequence). This CDR3 is 12 amino acids long. V was cut by 4 bases and J by 13 bases, with 19 bases left in between. The CDR3 protein is CAWNIEDTYSTF. The CDR3 DNA reads TGTGCCTGGAATATCGAAGACACATATTCCACCTTC.

This clone has a single count. This chain uses TRBV10-3 with TRBJ2-2; possible D gene TRBD1, 6 bases. Germline CDR1 ENHRY, CDR2 SYGVKD. Trimming pared 10 bases from V and 4 bases from J, leaving 13 bases between. The CDR3 is 13 amino acids. The CDR3 protein is CATQGQTTGELFF. CDR3 nucleotides: TGTGCCACCCAAGGACAGACCACCGGGGAGCTGTTTTTT.

This sequence joins TRBV7-2 and TRBJ1-1; tentatively, D is TRBD1 (6 bases). There are 15 residues in the CDR3. The V gene lost 0 bases and the J gene lost 4 bases, with 12 bases spanning the gap. Germline V gives CDR1 SGHTA, CDR2 FQGNSA. CDR3 nucleotides: TGTGCCAGCAGCTTAGCTTGGGGGCAGAGCACTGAAGCTTTCTTT. This gives the protein CASSLAWGQSTEAFF.

This sequence joins TRBV28 and TRBJ1-6; TRBD1 matches at 9 bases. This CDR3 is built from 14 residues. Germline assignment: CDR1 MDHEN and CDR2 SYDVKM. After removal of 5 bases from V and 9 bases from J, the junction contained 5 bases not matched to a gene. Here the CDR3 DNA reads TGTGCCAGCAGTCTCCGGGACAGGGCTTCACCCCTCCACTTT. Its protein product is CASSLRDRASPLHF.

This clone was recorded only once. CDR3 DNA sequence: TGTGCCAGCAGTGAAGCGCAGGGTATGAACACTGAAGCTTTCTTT. Amino acid sequence: CASSEAQGMNTEAFF. The rearrangement joins TRBV6-1 to TRBJ1-1; D might be TRBD1 (5 bases). The CDR3 is made up of 15 amino acids. In germline, CDR1 is MNHNS, CDR2 SASEGT. V lost 0 bases and J lost 0, with 8 bases in between.

The V and J genes are TRBV9 and TRBJ1-1; maybe TRBD1 (5 bases). V was clipped by 0 bases and J by 11 bases, with 14 bases between them. The V gene's germline CDR1 is SGDLS and CDR2 YYNGEE. The CDR3 has 13 amino acids. The CDR3 DNA follows: TGTGCCAGCAGCGTAGGGGGGGTGCCGGAGGCTTTCTTT. It codes for CASSVGGVPEAFF.

This chain uses TRBV6-2 or TRBV6-3 with TRBJ1-2; TRBD1 matches 8 bases. This CDR3 spans 15 amino acids. The V segment lost 5 bases and the J segment 3 bases; nucleotides outside the gene matches: 8. Looked up from germline, CDR1 is MNHEY and CDR2 is SVGEGT. CDR3 sequence (DNA): TGTGCCAGCAGTAAAGCCGGACAGGGTTACTATGGCTACACCTTC. This translates into CASSKAGQGYYGYTF.

The genes are TRBV6-5 and TRBJ2-3, with 9 bases that match TRBD2. With 2 bases clipped from V and 0 bases from J, the junction kept 3 bases outside the gene matches. Germline assignment: CDR1 MNHEY and CDR2 SVGAGI. The CDR3 extends over 16 amino acids. CDR3 nucleotides: TGTGCCAGCAGTTACCGGCGGGGGGGCAGCACAGATACGCAGTATTTT. It encodes CASSYRRGGSTDTQYF.

This clone was found a few times. This chain uses TRBV6-4 with TRBJ2-1, with 10 bases that match TRBD1. CDR3 length: 12 amino acids. Trimming cost V 4 bases and J 10 bases; bases outside gene matches: 1. From germline, CDR1 is MRHNA and CDR2 SNTAGT. CDR3 DNA sequence: TGTGCCAGCAGTGCGACAGGGGGCGAGCAGTTCTTC. Protein sequence: CASSATGGEQFF.

In its sample, this clone was seen once. The rearrangement joins TRBV5-1 to TRBJ1-1, with unresolved D. V lost 1 base to trimming and J lost 3 bases, with 13 bases between them. This CDR3 spans 15 amino acids. CDR1 and CDR2 from the germline V gene are SGHRS and YFSETQ. DNA of the CDR3: TGCGCCAGCAGCTTGCGCGCGGGCGAGGACACTGAAGCTTTCTTT. Translation: CASSLRAGEDTEAFF.

The rearrangement joins TRBV7-3 to TRBJ2-1, with 9 bases fitting TRBD1. V shed 5 bases, J shed 10 bases, and the junction held 6 bases outside the gene matches. The CDR3 contains 13 residues. From germline, CDR1 is SGHTA and CDR2 FQGTGA. The CDR3 bases are TGTGCCAGCAGCAGTACAGGGGGCCGGGAGCAGTTCTTC. As protein: CASSSTGGREQFF.

This clone was found a few times. The chain has TRBV19 and TRBJ1-5, with TRBD1 as a possible D gene (5 bases). Trimming took off 6 bases at V and 3 bases at J, with 12 bases between the two ends. The CDR3 length is 14 residues. Germline CDR1 is LNHDA and CDR2 is SQIVND (reference sequence). CDR3 nucleotide sequence: TGTGCCAGTAGAACCCAGGGATACAATCAGCCCCAGCATTTT. Its translation is CASRTQGYNQPQHF. Full variable domain (rest looked up from reference TRBV19 and TRBJ1-5): DGGITQSPKYLFRKEGQNVTLSCEQNLNHDAMYWYRQDPGQGLRLIYYSQIVNDFQKGDIAEGYSVSREKKESFPLTVTSAQKNPTAFYLCASRTQGYNQPQHFGDGTRLSIL.